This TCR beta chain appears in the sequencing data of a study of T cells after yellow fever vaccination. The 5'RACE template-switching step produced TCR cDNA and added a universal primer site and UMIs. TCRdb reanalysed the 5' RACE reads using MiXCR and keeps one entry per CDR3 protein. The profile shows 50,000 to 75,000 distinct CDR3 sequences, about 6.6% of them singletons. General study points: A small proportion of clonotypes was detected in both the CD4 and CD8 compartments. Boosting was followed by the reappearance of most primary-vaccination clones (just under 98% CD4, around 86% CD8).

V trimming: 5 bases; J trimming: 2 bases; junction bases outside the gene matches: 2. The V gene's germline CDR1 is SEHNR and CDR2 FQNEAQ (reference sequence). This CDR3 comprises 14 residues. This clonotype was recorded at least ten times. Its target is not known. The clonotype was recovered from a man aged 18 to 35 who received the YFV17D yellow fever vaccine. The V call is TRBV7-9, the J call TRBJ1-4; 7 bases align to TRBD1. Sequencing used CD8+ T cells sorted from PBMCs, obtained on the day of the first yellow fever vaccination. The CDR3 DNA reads TGTGCCAGCAGCGGGACAGATACTAATGAAAAACTGTTTTTT. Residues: CASSGTDTNEKLFF.